The 29 T cell receptor beta chains listed next were all sequenced from one sample in a study of shared clonotypes between healthy human individuals. CD45RO-negative, CCR7-positively selected cells formed the naive CD8 fraction, excluding terminally differentiated effector memory CD45RA+ cells. Clones were sequenced by immunoSEQ multiplex PCR, and TCRdb holds only the in-frame ones, with some missing. The top ten hold about 1.1% of the sample, which has millions of clones, about 95% seen once. The sequencing input was naive CD8+ T cells sorted from blood. The receptors come from a man aged 18 to 35 in good health.

The rearrangement links TRBV13 to TRBJ2-7; possible D gene TRBD2, 5 bases. Germline CDR1 is PRHDT and CDR2 is FYEKMQ (reference sequence). V lost 5 bases and J 6 bases, leaving 14 bases between the germline ends. There are 13 residues in the CDR3. CDR3 DNA: TGTGCCAGCAGCCCGCCGGGGTCTCTCGAGCAGTACTTC. Amino acids: CASSPPGSLEQYF.

The chain uses TRBV9 and TRBJ1-1, with a weak D call TRBD1 (6 bases). The germline V gene encodes CDR1 SGDLS and CDR2 YYNGEE. Between the trimmed V and J ends, which lost 0 bases and 1 base, there was a span of 13 bases. The CDR3 spans 16 residues. CDR3 region: CASSVVMTGANTEAFF. The CDR3 region has the DNA TGTGCCAGCAGCGTAGTGATGACAGGAGCGAACACTGAAGCTTTCTTT.

This clone was recorded only once. This chain links TRBV11-2 with TRBJ1-1, with D possibly being TRBD1 (5 bases). V lost 7 bases and J 10 bases, leaving 16 bases between the germline ends. CDR1 and CDR2 from the germline V gene are SGHAT and FQNNGV. This CDR3 comprises 12 residues. CDR3 sequence reads: CASTIRDLGAFF. CDR3 DNA sequence: TGTGCCAGCACCATCCGGGACCTAGGAGCTTTCTTT.

The CDR3 region is CASSHFQGAYEQYF. In nucleotides, the CDR3 is TGTGCCAGCAGTCACTTCCAGGGGGCCTACGAGCAGTACTTC. This chain connects TRBV27 to TRBJ2-7; TRBD1 matches at 7 bases. The CDR3 sequence is 14 residues long. CDR1 is MNHEY, CDR2 SMNVEV, per germline (reference sequence). The V segment lost 5 bases and the J segment 2 bases; nucleotides outside the gene matches: 6.

The chain uses TRBV30 and TRBJ2-7, with a tentative D call TRBD1 (7 bases). The CDR3 is 12 residues long. Germline-derived CDR1 and CDR2 are GTSNPN and SVGIG (reference sequence). The V end was cut by 2 bases, the J end by 6 bases, with 11 bases between. The CDR3 bases are TGTGCCTGGAGTCAGGGGGGCTTCGAGCAGTACTTC. It encodes CAWSQGGFEQYF.

This chain joins TRBV4-3 and TRBJ1-1; no clear D gene. The V gene lost 6 bases and the J gene lost 0 bases, with 8 bases spanning the gap. CDR1 LGHNA and CDR2 YSLEER come from the germline V gene. This CDR3 has 13 residues. As DNA, the CDR3 is TGCGCCAGCAGGCGAACGGTGAACACTGAAGCTTTCTTT. This gives the protein CASRRTVNTEAFF.

Of note for this clone: Other DNA sequences in the same sample also yield this CDR3. J is TRBJ2-7 and V is TRBV4-3, with D uncertain. Germline V gene lookup returns CDR1 LGHNA and CDR2 YSLEER. The CDR3 contains 13 residues. Trimming removed 1 base from V and 0 bases from J, with 4 bases in between. The DNA for the CDR3 is TGCGCCAGCAGCCAAGGCCTCTCCTACGAGCAGTACTTC. Its protein product is CASSQGLSYEQYF.

Concerning this clone itself: This clone may be a read error of a much larger clone one base away. Other DNA sequences in this specimen translate into the identical CDR3. This chain uses TRBV27 with TRBJ1-5; 7 bases are shared with TRBD1. The trim removed 2 bases at V and 6 bases at J, leaving 4 bases unmatched. Germline CDR1 reads MNHEY; CDR2 reads SMNVEV (reference sequence). This CDR3 is built from 14 residues. The CDR3, as DNA: TGTGCCAGCAGTTTAGGACAGGCGGGTCAGCCCCAGCATTTT. Amino acids: CASSLGQAGQPQHF.

The count of this clone is one. The chain joins TRBV1 to TRBJ2-1. TRBV1 is classified as a pseudogene. CDR3 length equals 16 residues. The CDR3 coding sequence is TGCACCAGCAGCCAACCTATTCCCGAGCCGGGACGAGAGCAGTTCTTC. Its protein is CTSSQPIPEPGREQFF.

The CDR3, as DNA: TGTGCCAGCTCACCACCCGGGAATAGCAATCAGCCCCAGCATTTT. Protein product: CASSPPGNSNQPQHF. This chain uses TRBV18 with TRBJ1-5; no clear D. The V gene's germline CDR1 is KGHSH and CDR2 LQKENI. Trimming shortened V by 0 bases and J by 0 bases, and 6 bases separated the two germline ends. This CDR3 has 15 amino acids. Looking up the rest from reference TRBV18 and TRBJ1-5 gives the full variable domain: NAGVMQNPRHLVRRRGQEARLRCSPMKGHSHVYWYRQLPEEGLKFMVYLQKENIIDESGMPKERFSAEFPKEGPSILRIQQVVRGDSAAYFCASSPPGNSNQPQHFGDGTRLSIL.

The V gene is TRBV7-8, the J gene TRBJ2-6; 13 bases are shared with TRBD2. The CDR3 is made up of 20 amino acids. The V gene's germline CDR1 is SGHVS and CDR2 FQNEAQ. V trimming: 5 bases; J trimming: 0 bases; junction bases outside the gene matches: 10. CDR3 DNA: TGTGCCAGCAGCCCAGGACTAGCGGGAGCTTTGGGCTCTGGGGCCAACGTCCTGACTTTC. It yields the protein CASSPGLAGALGSGANVLTF.

In DNA, the CDR3 is TGTGCCAGCAGCCAGACGGGACTCACAAGGTCAAACGAAAAACTGTTTTTT. Translating gives CASSQTGLTRSNEKLFF. This sequence joins TRBV14 and TRBJ1-4; weak D call: TRBD1 (5 bases). The CDR3 consists of 17 residues. Germline loops: CDR1 SGHDN, CDR2 FVKESK. Trimming took 3 bases from V and 8 from J, leaving 22 bases between them.

The genes are TRBV29-1 and TRBJ2-1; D may be TRBD1 (6 bases). The V gene lost 6 bases and the J gene lost 1 base, with 10 bases spanning the gap. Germline CDR1 and CDR2: SQVTM and ANQGSEA. This CDR3 has 13 amino acids. CDR3 protein: CSVNRGSYNEQFF. CDR3 nucleotides: TGCAGCGTAAATAGGGGGTCCTACAATGAGCAGTTCTTC.

This clone was detected only once. This chain joins TRBV10-1 and TRBJ2-1, with D unresolved. This CDR3 has 15 amino acids. V dropped 0 bases and J dropped 2 bases, with 8 bases sitting between them. Germline V gene sequence: CDR1 WNHNN, CDR2 SYGVQD (reference sequence). The CDR3: CASSESTEAYNEQFF. CDR3 nucleotides: TGCGCCAGCAGTGAGTCGACTGAAGCCTACAATGAGCAGTTCTTC.

CDR3 sequence: CASSLGQGSEQYF. The CDR3 DNA follows: TGTGCCAGCAGCCTGGGACAGGGCAGCGAGCAGTACTTC. The chain uses TRBV14 and TRBJ2-7; 9 bases fit TRBD1. The trim removed 4 bases at V and 6 bases at J, leaving 4 bases unmatched. Per germline, CDR1 SGHDN and CDR2 FVKESK. The CDR3 consists of 13 residues.

The V gene is TRBV28, the J gene TRBJ2-5, with D unclear. Germline assignment: CDR1 MDHEN and CDR2 SYDVKM. The ends were cut back, 4 bases at V and 5 bases at J, with 8 bases in the middle. The CDR3 covers 12 residues. The CDR3 bases are TGTGCCAGCAGTTCCCCCCCCGAGACCCAGTACTTC. Its protein is CASSSPPETQYF.

This clone was counted a single time. Other nucleotide sequences from this sample produce the same CDR3. The gene calls are TRBV9 and TRBJ2-7; 8 bases match TRBD1. Germline values: CDR1 SGDLS, CDR2 YYNGEE. The CDR3 consists of 15 residues. J was trimmed by 5 bases and V by 0 bases; bases with no gene match: 7. CDR3 amino acids: CASSVEGQGGNEQYF. In nucleotides, the CDR3 is TGTGCCAGCAGCGTAGAAGGACAGGGAGGTAACGAGCAGTACTTC.

This chain's CDR3 is CASSWGRTSETNTGELFF. CDR3 coding DNA: TGCGCCAGCAGCTGGGGGAGGACATCAGAAACGAACACCGGGGAGCTGTTTTTT. The gene calls are TRBV5-1 and TRBJ2-2; maybe TRBD2 (6 bases). Germline CDR1 and CDR2: SGHRS and YFSETQ. Trimming stripped 3 bases from V and 0 bases from J, with 18 bases between. The CDR3 length is 18 residues.

This clone was counted once. CDR3 amino acids: CASSWGTGNTEAFF. CDR3 DNA sequence: TGCGCCAGCAGCTGGGGGACGGGTAACACTGAAGCTTTCTTT. V usage is TRBV5-1 and J usage is TRBJ1-1, with D possibly matching TRBD1 (5 bases). The CDR3 totals 14 residues. Germline CDR1 is SGHRS and CDR2 is YFSETQ. V was pared by 3 bases and J by 2 bases, with 11 bases between.

The V call is TRBV30, the J call TRBJ2-7; possibly TRBD1 or TRBD2 for D (5 bases each). CDR1 is GTSNPN, CDR2 SVGIG, per germline (reference sequence). Trimming stripped 0 bases from V and 7 bases from J, with 16 bases between. The CDR3 has 14 residues. This CDR3 reads CAWSVLGVLGEQYF. The CDR3 DNA sequence: TGTGCCTGGAGTGTACTGGGGGTCTTGGGTGAGCAGTACTTC.

Concerning this clone: This sample also contains other DNA sequences that code for the same CDR3. The CDR3: CSAAGDEQFF. The CDR3, as DNA: TGCAGTGCGGCAGGCGACGAGCAGTTCTTC. The chain links TRBV20-1 to TRBJ2-1; no firm D call. The CDR3 totals 10 residues. V was cut by 6 bases and J by 10 bases, with 10 bases left in between. CDR1 DFQATT and CDR2 SNEGSKA come from the germline V gene (reference sequence).

The rearrangement joins TRBV6-1 to TRBJ1-2; 10 positions match TRBD1. The length of the CDR3 is 13 residues. Germline V CDR1 and CDR2: MNHNS, SASEGT. J lost 5 bases, V lost 9 bases, and 6 bases had no gene match. CDR3 in amino acids: CASLTGGRYGYTF. DNA of the CDR3: TGTGCCAGTTTGACAGGGGGCCGATATGGCTACACCTTC.

This chain uses TRBV5-6 with TRBJ2-7, with 11 bases aligning to TRBD1. The CDR3 runs to 14 residues. The germline gives CDR1 SGHDT, CDR2 YYEEEE. Losses at the gene ends were 3 bases for V and 3 bases for J; bases not matched to a gene: 2. The chain's CDR3 is CASSSGTGGYEQYF. DNA of the CDR3: TGTGCCAGCAGCTCCGGGACAGGGGGCTACGAGCAGTACTTC.

This clone appeared a single time. The rearrangement links TRBV14 to TRBJ2-1; 7 nucleotides align to TRBD2. From germline, CDR1 is SGHDN and CDR2 FVKESK. The CDR3 is made up of 15 amino acids. With V trimmed by 6 bases and J by 2 bases, 7 bases remained unmatched. The CDR3 nucleotides read TGTGCCAGCAGAAGGAGCGGGACTCCCTACAATGAGCAGTTCTTC. Its protein product is CASRRSGTPYNEQFF. The whole variable domain, filled in from reference TRBV14 and TRBJ2-1, reads EAGVTQFPSHSVIEKGQTVTLRCDPISGHDNLYWYRRVMGKEIKFLLHFVKESKQDESGMPNNRFLAERTGGTYSTLKVQPAELEDSGVYFCASRRSGTPYNEQFFGPGTRLTVL.

This chain connects TRBV5-4 to TRBJ2-5, with TRBD2 matching over 8 bases. Germline V lookup: CDR1 SGHNT, CDR2 YYREEE (reference sequence). With V trimmed by 4 bases and J by 5 bases, 13 bases remained unmatched. The CDR3 totals 16 residues. In DNA, the CDR3 is TGTGCCAGCAGCAGCTCTCAGATTAGCGGGATGGAGACCCAGTACTTC. The encoded protein is CASSSSQISGMETQYF.

The rearrangement joins TRBV19 to TRBJ2-7; D remains ambiguous. The CDR3 is made up of 15 amino acids. Trimming cost V 7 bases and J 0 bases, with 16 bases left between them. CDR1 is LNHDA, CDR2 SQIVND, per germline (reference sequence). In nucleotides, the CDR3 is TGTGCCAGTATCCTAACTTCGGTCAGCTCCTACGAGCAGTACTTC. Protein product: CASILTSVSSYEQYF.

The rearrangement uses TRBV11-2 and TRBJ2-1; D not resolved. This CDR3 spans 14 amino acids. From germline, CDR1 is SGHAT and CDR2 FQNNGV. The V end lost 6 bases, the J end lost 4 bases, and 13 bases lay between the germline ends. CDR3 bases: TGTGCCAGCAGTTGGGCGGACCAATACAATGAGCAGTTCTTC. Translated, it gives CASSWADQYNEQFF.

The count of this clone is one. The rearrangement links TRBV11-2 to TRBJ2-7; no clear D. This CDR3 contains 14 residues. The germline gives CDR1 SGHAT, CDR2 FQNNGV. V lost 1 base, J lost 3 bases, and 10 bases lay in between. The CDR3: CASSLGSEVYEQYF. The CDR3, as DNA: TGTGCCAGCAGCTTAGGCAGTGAGGTCTACGAGCAGTACTTC.

The V call is TRBV6-1, the J call TRBJ1-2, with D uncertain. Deletions cut 1 base from V and 3 bases from J, with 6 bases between. Germline CDR1 is MNHNS and CDR2 is SASEGT. This CDR3 has 13 residues. The CDR3 spells CASSEGKDYGYTF. DNA for the CDR3: TGTGCCAGCAGTGAAGGAAAGGACTATGGCTACACCTTC.